The 30 T cell receptor beta chains listed next were all sequenced from one sample in a study of vaccination and CD4 T cells after COVID-19. Treatment noted: approximately nine-day PBMC culture with coronavirus spike peptide pools or control peptides (ViraFEST assay). The antigens of these receptors remain unknown. Sequencing of cultured CD4+ T cell DNA used the Oncomine TCR Beta short-read assay. TCRdb re-analysed the PCR reads in MiXCR, keeping a single row per CDR3 protein. The profile covers around 19,000 distinct CDR3 sequences, with around 45% appearing a single time and 4% taken by the ten largest. The sequenced sample consisted of CD4+ T cells from blood, cultured in vitro. The receptors shown here come from a human donor who had recovered from COVID-19.

The rearrangement joins TRBV6-2 or TRBV6-3 to TRBJ2-3; possibly TRBD1 or TRBD2 for D (6 bases each). The CDR3 has 13 amino acids. V lost 7 bases and J 6 bases, leaving 14 bases between the germline ends. Germline V gene sequence: CDR1 MNHEY, CDR2 SVGEGT. This CDR3 reads CASNDGGGDTQYF. CDR3 bases: TGTGCCAGCAACGACGGGGGCGGGGATACGCAGTATTTT.

This clonotype was observed a handful of times. This chain connects TRBV6-1 to TRBJ2-5, with D perhaps TRBD1 or TRBD2 (5 bases each). There are 14 residues in the CDR3. V was clipped by 11 bases and J by 0 bases, with 16 bases between them. The germline CDR1 and CDR2 sequences are MNHNS and SASEGT. In DNA form, the CDR3 reads TGTGCCGCTGCAAGGGGACGGAACCAAGAGACCCAGTACTTC. It encodes CAAARGRNQETQYF.

The V gene is TRBV19, the J gene TRBJ2-5; D perhaps matches TRBD2 (5 bases). The germline V gene encodes CDR1 LNHDA and CDR2 SQIVND (reference sequence). Trimming left V 6 bases short and J 1 base short, with 15 bases between. CDR3 length: 15 amino acids. The CDR3 DNA sequence: TGTGCCAGTAGACCCCTAGGAGGTCTCCAAGAGACCCAGTACTTC. Amino acid sequence: CASRPLGGLQETQYF. Together with reference TRBV19 and TRBJ2-5, the CDR3 gives the full variable domain: DGGITQSPKYLFRKEGQNVTLSCEQNLNHDAMYWYRQDPGQGLRLIYYSQIVNDFQKGDIAEGYSVSREKKESFPLTVTSAQKNPTAFYLCASRPLGGLQETQYFGPGTRLLVL.

The V call is TRBV7-3, the J call TRBJ2-7; 7 bases match TRBD2. V shed 1 base, J shed 2 bases, and the junction held 8 bases outside the gene matches. The germline V gene has CDR1 SGHTA and CDR2 FQGTGA. The CDR3 has 16 residues. DNA of the CDR3: TGTGCCAGCAGCTTAAATTCGGGAGGCGTCACCTACGAGCAGTACTTC. This sequence encodes CASSLNSGGVTYEQYF.

V gene TRBV15 combines with J gene TRBJ2-1; D is perhaps TRBD2 (6 bases). The V end lost 0 bases, the J end lost 3 bases, and 9 bases lay between the germline ends. Germline V lookup: CDR1 LNHNV, CDR2 YYDKDF (reference sequence). CDR3 length equals 15 residues. The CDR3: CATSRDGDFYNEQFF. DNA of the CDR3: TGTGCCACCAGCAGAGATGGGGACTTCTACAATGAGCAGTTCTTC.

The gene calls are TRBV29-1 and TRBJ2-5, with 8 bases matching TRBD1. The CDR3 sequence is 13 residues long. V was clipped by 7 bases and J by 1 base; unmatched bases: 5. Per the germline V gene, CDR1 is SQVTM and CDR2 is ANQGSEA. As DNA, the CDR3 is TGCAGCGCAGTCCAGGGGGCCCAAGAGACCCAGTACTTC. This sequence encodes CSAVQGAQETQYF.

The rearrangement uses TRBV21-1 and TRBJ2-7; the DNA was not used to check the table's D call, TRBD2. TRBV21-1 is tagged as a pseudogene. CDR3 length: 16 residues. CDR3 bases: TGTGCCAGCAGGTTGGGGACTAGCGGGGGGGATTACGAGCAGTACTTC. Translation gives CASRLGTSGGDYEQYF.

This clonotype was observed a handful of times. CDR3 nucleotide sequence: TGCAGCGTGATCCCGGGATCCAAAAACATTCAGTACTTC. Translating it yields CSVIPGSKNIQYF. The chain combines TRBV29-1 with TRBJ2-4; TRBD2 is a possible D gene (5 bases). V lost 6 bases and J lost 2, with 11 bases in between. Per the germline V gene, CDR1 is SQVTM and CDR2 is ANQGSEA. The CDR3 has 13 amino acids.

The chain recombines TRBV6-1 with TRBJ1-1; D may be TRBD1 (5 bases). The germline V and J ends were trimmed by 6 bases and 3 bases, with 11 bases remaining between them. Germline V lookup: CDR1 MNHNS, CDR2 SASEGT. There are 13 residues in the CDR3. Here the CDR3 reads CASRKGRDTEAFF. For the CDR3, the DNA is TGTGCCAGCAGAAAGGGGAGGGACACTGAAGCTTTCTTT.

The J gene is TRBJ1-1, the V gene TRBV20-1, with 7 nucleotides matching TRBD1. The junction had 9 bases not matched to a gene; V was cut back by 4 bases and J by 1 base. The CDR3 runs to 15 residues. Germline V gene data show CDR1 as DFQATT and CDR2 as SNEGSKA (reference sequence). The CDR3 nucleotides read TGCAGTGCTATTCGACAGGGCGCTCAGAACACTGAAGCTTTCTTT. Translation gives CSAIRQGAQNTEAFF.

This clonotype was found a few times. In nucleotides, the CDR3 is TGTGCCAGCAGTGATTGGGACTCGAACTCCTACGAGCAGTACTTC. It specifies CASSDWDSNSYEQYF. This sequence joins TRBV2 and TRBJ2-7; possible D gene TRBD2, 6 bases. The CDR3 has 15 amino acids. Germline CDR1 is SNHLY and CDR2 is FYNNEI. V was shortened by 3 bases and J by 0 bases, with 12 bases between the two germline ends. Drawing the rest from reference TRBV2 and TRBJ2-7, the complete variable domain is EPEVTQTPSHQVTQMGQEVILRCVPISNHLYFYWYRQILGQKVEFLVSFYNNEISEKSEIFDDQFSVERPDGSNFTLKIRSTKLEDSAMYFCASSDWDSNSYEQYFGPGTRLTVT.

This chain's CDR3 is CATSDPGQPYEQYF. CDR3 coding DNA: TGTGCCACCAGTGATCCGGGACAGCCCTACGAGCAGTACTTC. The chain carries TRBV24-1 and TRBJ2-7; 7 bases fit TRBD1. The V gene's germline CDR1 is KGHDR and CDR2 SFDVKD. The CDR3 covers 14 residues. V lost 3 bases to trimming and J lost 2 bases; unmatched junction nucleotides: 3.

In this sample, this clonotype turned up a few times. V is TRBV20-1 and J is TRBJ1-1, with D tentatively TRBD1 (5 bases). Per the germline V gene, CDR1 is DFQATT and CDR2 is SNEGSKA (reference sequence). The germline V and J ends were trimmed by 2 bases and 4 bases, with 11 bases remaining between them. This CDR3 is 13 amino acids long. The chain's CDR3 is CSARIGRATEAFF. The CDR3 region has the DNA TGCAGTGCTAGAATCGGCAGGGCCACTGAAGCTTTCTTT.

This chain uses TRBV20-1 with TRBJ2-2; 9 bases align to TRBD1. The germline V gene encodes CDR1 DFQATT and CDR2 SNEGSKA (reference sequence). This CDR3 has 14 amino acids. Trimming at V came to 3 bases and at J to 5 bases, leaving 4 bases not matched to a gene. CDR3 protein: CSARGQGRTGELFF. CDR3 sequence (DNA): TGCAGTGCTAGGGGACAGGGTAGGACCGGGGAGCTGTTTTTT.

This clonotype occurred a few times. The rearrangement joins TRBV7-3 to TRBJ1-1; D is unresolved. Trimming took off 2 bases at V and 1 base at J, with 5 bases between the two ends. Germline V gives CDR1 SGHTA, CDR2 FQGTGA. The CDR3 has 13 amino acids. The CDR3 DNA is TGTGCCAGCAGCTTAGGGGAGAACACTGAAGCTTTCTTT. This codes for CASSLGENTEAFF.

This chain connects TRBV5-1 to TRBJ1-1, with a weak D call TRBD1 (5 bases). The CDR3 runs to 16 residues. V lost 0 bases and J lost 0, with 12 bases in between. Germline values: CDR1 SGHRS, CDR2 YFSETQ. The CDR3 DNA reads as TGCGCCAGCAGCTTGGCGGCAGGGTCCATGAACACTGAAGCTTTCTTT. Encoded protein: CASSLAAGSMNTEAFF.

V gene TRBV7-2 combines with J gene TRBJ2-1; a possible D gene is TRBD2 (5 bases). V was cut by 5 bases and J by 9 bases, with 17 bases left in between. Germline V lookup: CDR1 SGHTA, CDR2 FQGNSA. CDR3 length: 14 amino acids. CDR3 residues: CASSRRERLGEQFF. The DNA of the CDR3 is TGTGCCAGCAGCCGAAGGGAGCGGTTGGGTGAGCAGTTCTTC.

This clonotype was seen only a few times. The rearrangement joins TRBV2 to TRBJ2-7; 8 bases match TRBD2. V trimming: 3 bases; J trimming: 8 bases; junction bases outside the gene matches: 3. The CDR3 length is 12 residues. In germline, CDR1 is SNHLY, CDR2 FYNNEI. The CDR3 spells CASSEVAGKQYF. CDR3 nucleotide sequence: TGTGCCAGCAGTGAGGTAGCGGGGAAGCAGTACTTC. Full variable domain (remainder filled in from reference TRBV2 and TRBJ2-7): EPEVTQTPSHQVTQMGQEVILRCVPISNHLYFYWYRQILGQKVEFLVSFYNNEISEKSEIFDDQFSVERPDGSNFTLKIRSTKLEDSAMYFCASSEVAGKQYFGPGTRLTVT.

This clonotype was counted between two and nine times. The chain uses TRBV6-2 or TRBV6-3 and TRBJ1-4; TRBD1 is a possible D gene (6 bases). V lost 7 bases and J lost 5, with 17 bases in between. Germline V gives CDR1 MNHEY, CDR2 SVGEGT. The CDR3 spans 15 residues. The DNA of the CDR3 is TGTGCCAGCACCTTTCCCGGGGGCCAGAATGAAAAACTGTTTTTT. It specifies CASTFPGGQNEKLFF.

This clonotype was counted between two and nine times. This chain uses TRBV7-6 with TRBJ2-1; TRBD2 aligns across 8 bases. The CDR3 totals 16 residues. V was clipped by 4 bases and J by 0 bases; unmatched bases: 5. CDR1 is SGHVS and CDR2 is FNYEAQ in the germline V gene. CDR3 sequence (DNA): TGTGCCAGCAGCTATTATCGGGGGGGCTCCTACAATGAGCAGTTCTTC. It specifies CASSYYRGGSYNEQFF.

The genes are TRBV11-3 and TRBJ1-2; the D gene is possibly TRBD1 (6 bases). There are 13 residues in the CDR3. Trimming took off 4 bases at V and 4 bases at J, with 10 bases between the two ends. Germline lookup yields CDR1 SGHNT and CDR2 YENEEA. CDR3 in amino acids: CASSYREGYGYTF. In nucleotides, the CDR3 is TGTGCCAGCAGCTACAGGGAGGGCTATGGCTACACCTTC.

The chain couples TRBV12-3 or TRBV12-4 to TRBJ2-2; D is undetermined. V lost 5 bases and J lost 5, with 9 bases in between. The CDR3 sequence is 13 residues long. CDR3 sequence (DNA): TGTGCCAGCAGTCCCCTGGGTACCGGGGAGCTGTTTTTT. Its translation: CASSPLGTGELFF.

The chain combines TRBV4-3 with TRBJ1-2; the match to TRBD1 covers 7 bases. The CDR3 loop spans 14 amino acids. The trim removed 4 bases at V and 6 bases at J, leaving 8 bases unmatched. The V gene's germline CDR1 is LGHNA and CDR2 YSLEER. The CDR3, as DNA: TGCGCCAGCAGCCTCGAAGCGGGACAGAATGGCTACACCTTC. Translated, it gives CASSLEAGQNGYTF.

The chain links TRBV20-1 to TRBJ2-7, with D uncertain. V lost 3 bases and J 0 bases, leaving 6 bases between the germline ends. The CDR3 is 12 amino acids. Per the germline V gene, CDR1 is DFQATT and CDR2 is SNEGSKA (reference sequence). CDR3 bases: TGCAGTGCTAGCGGGTCCTCCTACGAGCAGTACTTC. It encodes CSASGSSYEQYF.

The V gene is TRBV28, the J gene TRBJ1-5, with 7 bases fitting TRBD1. The CDR3 runs to 14 residues. CDR1 is MDHEN, CDR2 SYDVKM, per germline. J gave up 5 bases and V 6 bases, and 7 bases lay outside the gene matches. The CDR3 region has the DNA TGTGCCAGCAGAATGAGACAGGGTTATCAGCCCCAGCATTTT. Amino acids: CASRMRQGYQPQHF.

In its sample, this clonotype was seen a few times. The rearrangement joins TRBV6-1 to TRBJ2-1; 9 positions agree with TRBD1. V lost 5 bases to trimming and J lost 9 bases; unmatched junction nucleotides: 2. The CDR3 length is 12 residues. The V gene's germline CDR1 is MNHNS and CDR2 SASEGT. The CDR3 reads CASSQDRGEQFF. The CDR3 DNA sequence: TGTGCCAGCAGTCAGGACAGGGGTGAGCAGTTCTTC.

In this sample, this clonotype turned up a few times. The chain has TRBV25-1 and TRBJ1-1; TRBD1 matches 12 bases. Germline V CDR1 and CDR2: MGHDK, SYGVNS. V dropped 5 bases and J dropped 4; count of bases not matched to a gene: 14. This CDR3 has 18 residues. CDR3 nucleotides: TGTGCCAGCAGTCCCTTGGGACAGGGGGCGCAGGGGGGCACTGAAGCTTTCTTT. It is translated as CASSPLGQGAQGGTEAFF.

The chain couples TRBV6-2 or TRBV6-3 to TRBJ1-1; D unclear. V lost 0 bases to trimming and J lost 11 bases, with 16 bases between them. Germline V gene lookup returns CDR1 MNHEY and CDR2 SVGEGT. This CDR3 is 14 amino acids long. The CDR3 protein is CASSYSASPTRAFF. The CDR3 region has the DNA TGTGCCAGCAGTTACTCGGCCAGCCCGACGCGGGCTTTCTTT.

This clonotype was counted only a few times. This chain connects TRBV7-2 to TRBJ2-7, with TRBD1 matching 8 bases. Germline trimming cut 3 bases from V and 6 bases from J; bases unmatched to any gene: 7. This CDR3 spans 14 amino acids. Germline loops: CDR1 SGHTA, CDR2 FQGNSA. The CDR3 region has the DNA TGTGCCAGCAGCTTCGACAGGGGTGGAGGCGAGCAGTACTTC. Its protein product is CASSFDRGGGEQYF.

The CDR3 DNA sequence: TGTGCCAGCACCCTCGGACAGGGCCAAGAGACCCAGTACTTC. As protein: CASTLGQGQETQYF. The genes are TRBV9 and TRBJ2-5; 8 bases are a match to TRBD1. Per germline, CDR1 SGDLS and CDR2 YYNGEE. Germline trimming cut 6 bases from V and 1 base from J; bases unmatched to any gene: 5. The CDR3 runs 14 residues.